The 21 T cell receptor beta chains listed next were all sequenced from one sample in a study of blood T cell repertoires in COVID-19. The protocol was immunoSEQ multiplex PCR, while the TCRdb copy is restricted to in-frame clones and leaves out a portion. The sample carries approximately 240,000 clones, 82% recorded once. Sequenced material: peripheral blood. The receptors stem from a woman of 80 years or more with active or convalescent COVID-19.

The chain links TRBV5-1 to TRBJ2-7; D gene ambiguous. V was pared by 4 bases and J by 5 bases, with 10 bases between. Germline assignment: CDR1 SGHRS and CDR2 YFSETQ. This CDR3 contains 12 residues. The CDR3 protein is CASSPPGDEQYF. As DNA, the CDR3 is TGCGCCAGCAGCCCCCCCGGAGACGAGCAGTACTTC. The variable domain in full, completed from reference TRBV5-1 and TRBJ2-7, reads KAGVTQTPRYLIKTRGQQVTLSCSPISGHRSVSWYQQTPGQGLQFLFEYFSETQRNKGNFPGRFSGRQFSNSRSEMNVSTLELGDSALYLCASSPPGDEQYFGPGTRLTVT.

The chain recombines TRBV3-1 (or the pseudogene TRBV3-2) with TRBJ1-1; D gene uncertain. Germline CDR1 reads LGHDT; CDR2 reads YNNKEL (reference sequence). The CDR3 is 19 residues long. V lost 5 bases and J 0 bases, leaving 25 bases between the germline ends. CDR3 coding DNA: TGTGCCAGCAGCGAAGCGGTTTCGGGGTCCCTTTTGATGAACACTGAAGCTTTCTTT. Protein: CASSEAVSGSLLMNTEAFF.

V usage is TRBV2 and J usage is TRBJ1-2; D is ambiguous. Trimming left V 9 bases short and J 4 bases short, with 12 bases between. In germline, CDR1 is SNHLY, CDR2 FYNNEI. This CDR3 comprises 12 residues. The CDR3 coding sequence is TGTGCCAGTATCGCGGGCGGCTATGGCTACACCTTC. Translation: CASIAGGYGYTF. Filled out from reference TRBV2 and TRBJ1-2, the complete variable domain reads EPEVTQTPSHQVTQMGQEVILRCVPISNHLYFYWYRQILGQKVEFLVSFYNNEISEKSEIFDDQFSVERPDGSNFTLKIRSTKLEDSAMYFCASIAGGYGYTFGSGTRLTVV.

This chain connects TRBV7-2 to TRBJ1-4; D perhaps matches TRBD1 (6 bases). The CDR3 covers 15 residues. Germline assignment: CDR1 SGHTA and CDR2 FQGNSA. V was shortened by 5 bases and J by 4 bases, with 14 bases between the two germline ends. The CDR3 region is CASSPGGLLNEKLFF. The CDR3 region has the DNA TGTGCCAGCAGCCCCGGGGGGCTCCTTAATGAAAAACTGTTTTTT. The entire variable domain, with the rest obtained from reference TRBV7-2 and TRBJ1-4, is as follows: GAGVSQSPSNKVTEKGKDVELRCDPISGHTALYWYRQSLGQGLEFLIYFQGNSAPDKSGLPSDRFSAERTGGSVSTLTIQRTQQEDSAVYLCASSPGGLLNEKLFFGSGTQLSVL.

In its sample, this clone was seen a few times. This chain links TRBV28 with TRBJ1-1; the D is unclear. Deletions cut 7 bases from V and 0 bases from J, with 15 bases between. The CDR3 consists of 15 residues. Germline V gene sequence: CDR1 MDHEN, CDR2 SYDVKM. The CDR3 coding sequence is TGTGCCAGCATTACCCCCCGACTTCTGAACACTGAAGCTTTCTTT. Translating it yields CASITPRLLNTEAFF.

V usage is TRBV4-1 and J usage is TRBJ2-7; 14 bases align to TRBD2. The junction had 11 bases not matched to a gene; V was cut back by 3 bases and J by 4 bases. Germline V gives CDR1 MGHRA, CDR2 YSYEKL. CDR3 length equals 18 residues. DNA for the CDR3: TGCGCCAGCAGCCACGGACTAGCGGGAGGCACAAGAGTTTACGAGCAGTACTTC. It yields the protein CASSHGLAGGTRVYEQYF.

The V and J genes are TRBV19 and TRBJ2-7; tentatively, D is TRBD2 (6 bases). The CDR3 is 13 amino acids. The V end lost 5 bases, the J end lost 0 bases, and 8 bases lay between the germline ends. In germline, CDR1 is LNHDA, CDR2 SQIVND (reference sequence). This CDR3 is CASSGGFSYEQYF. The CDR3 nucleotides read TGTGCCAGTAGTGGGGGGTTCTCCTACGAGCAGTACTTC.

The gene calls are TRBV7-9 and TRBJ1-3, with D possibly TRBD1 on 6 matching bases. With 3 bases removed from V and 4 bases from J, the gap between germline ends came to 10 bases. This CDR3 is built from 14 residues. Germline values: CDR1 SEHNR, CDR2 FQNEAQ (reference sequence). In nucleotides, the CDR3 is TGTGCCAGCAGCTTGCGCAGGGGAGGAAACACCATATATTTT. The encoded protein is CASSLRRGGNTIYF. The variable domain in full, completed from reference TRBV7-9 and TRBJ1-3, reads DTGVSQNPRHKITKRGQNVTFRCDPISEHNRLYWYRQTLGQGPEFLTYFQNEAQLEKSRLLSDRFSAERPKGSFSTLEIQRTEQGDSAMYLCASSLRRGGNTIYFGEGSWLTVV.

The chain has TRBV6-5 and TRBJ2-7, with 7 nucleotides matching TRBD1. The CDR3 runs 14 residues. CDR1 is MNHEY and CDR2 is SVGAGI in the germline V gene. Trimming took 6 bases from V and 3 from J; bases not matched to a gene: 8. CDR3 nucleotides: TGTGCCAGCAGGGCCGGACAGGCCAGCTACGAGCAGTACTTC. Its protein is CASRAGQASYEQYF.

Details on this clone: Other nucleotide sequences from this sample produce the same CDR3. The J gene is TRBJ2-1, the V gene TRBV5-4, with D possibly matching TRBD2 (5 bases). This CDR3 is built from 13 residues. Germline V gene lookup returns CDR1 SGHNT and CDR2 YYREEE (reference sequence). The V and J ends lost 0 bases and 7 bases respectively, with 8 bases between them. The CDR3 reads CASSLAGGNEQFF. CDR3 in DNA: TGTGCCAGCAGCTTGGCCGGCGGGAATGAGCAGTTCTTC. The whole variable domain, filled in from reference TRBV5-4 and TRBJ2-1, reads ETGVTQSPTHLIKTRGQQVTLRCSSQSGHNTVSWYQQALGQGPQFIFQYYREEENGRGNFPPRFSGLQFPNYSSELNVNALELDDSALYLCASSLAGGNEQFFGPGTRLTVL.

This rearrangement joins TRBV3-1 (or the pseudogene TRBV3-2) to TRBJ1-3; 10 bases fit TRBD1. CDR3 length: 16 residues. The junction had 3 bases not matched to a gene; V was cut back by 4 bases and J by 0 bases. Germline CDR1 reads LGHDT; CDR2 reads YNNKEL (reference sequence). The CDR3 region is CASSPGQGSSGNTIYF. CDR3 in DNA: TGTGCCAGCAGCCCGGGACAGGGGTCCTCTGGAAACACCATATATTTT.

This chain connects TRBV3-1 (or the pseudogene TRBV3-2) to TRBJ1-1; 8 nucleotides align to TRBD1. The CDR3 length is 15 residues. Germline V gives CDR1 LGHDT, CDR2 YNNKEL (reference sequence). With 4 bases clipped from V and 2 bases from J, the junction kept 6 bases outside the gene matches. DNA of the CDR3: TGTGCCAGCAGCCTGAACAGGGGGATAAACACTGAAGCTTTCTTT. It codes for CASSLNRGINTEAFF.

The chain combines TRBV18 with TRBJ2-1; 13 bases agree with TRBD2. CDR3 size: 17 residues. V gave up 3 bases and J gave up 2 bases; unmatched junction bases: 4. Germline V gene lookup returns CDR1 KGHSH and CDR2 LQKENI. The CDR3 DNA reads as TGTGCCAGCTCACCGTGGACTAGCGGGGGTGCCTACAATGAGCAGTTCTTC. Translating it yields CASSPWTSGGAYNEQFF.

The chain combines TRBV27 with TRBJ1-5; D gene ambiguous. V was cut by 5 bases and J by 7 bases, with 15 bases left in between. CDR1 and CDR2 (germline): MNHEY, SMNVEV (reference sequence). The CDR3 is 14 amino acids. In DNA, the CDR3 is TGTGCCAGCAGTCCCAGACCGGAGAGACAGCCCCAGCATTTT. Protein product: CASSPRPERQPQHF.

This clone was seen more than once but under ten times. The J gene is TRBJ2-7, the V gene TRBV5-1, with 7 bases aligning to TRBD2. With 2 bases clipped from V and 7 bases from J, the junction kept 9 bases outside the gene matches. The CDR3 consists of 14 residues. Germline loops: CDR1 SGHRS, CDR2 YFSETQ. Written as DNA, the CDR3 is TGCGCCAGCAGCTTCCCTAGCGGCATTGGTGAGCAGTACTTC. This gives the protein CASSFPSGIGEQYF.

The CDR3 DNA follows: TGTGCCAGCAGCCGACAAACAGGGGGCGCGAGCAATCAGCCCCAGCATTTT. It encodes CASSRQTGGASNQPQHF. The chain employs TRBV6-6 and TRBJ1-5; TRBD1 agrees at 9 bases. Trimming cost V 6 bases and J 1 base; bases outside gene matches: 10. The CDR3 is 17 amino acids. Germline CDR1 MNHNY, CDR2 SVGAGI (reference sequence).

The chain employs TRBV9 and TRBJ1-4, with D possibly being TRBD1 (6 bases). Per germline, CDR1 SGDLS and CDR2 YYNGEE. This CDR3 has 13 residues. The ends were cut back, 4 bases at V and 7 bases at J, with 11 bases in the middle. The CDR3 bases are TGTGCCAGCAGCACCTCCAGGGGTGAAAAACTGTTTTTT. It translates to CASSTSRGEKLFF.

This chain joins TRBV24-1 and TRBJ1-4, with TRBD1 identical over 11 bases. Germline V CDR1 and CDR2: KGHDR, SFDVKD. The J segment lost 7 bases and the V segment lost 4 bases, leaving 7 bases of the junction unmatched. The CDR3 covers 16 residues. The CDR3, as DNA: TGTGCCACCAGTGACCCCGGGACAGGGGGTTCTGAAAAACTGTTTTTT. This sequence encodes CATSDPGTGGSEKLFF.

The rearrangement uses TRBV14 and TRBJ1-4; the D gene is possibly TRBD1 (5 bases). Trimming took off 4 bases at V and 1 base at J, with 10 bases between the two ends. Germline values: CDR1 SGHDN, CDR2 FVKESK. The CDR3 has 15 residues. CDR3 amino acids: CASSRRVGTNEKLFF. The CDR3 coding sequence is TGTGCCAGCAGCCGCAGGGTGGGAACTAATGAAAAACTGTTTTTT.

Only one count was recorded for this clone. V is TRBV18 and J is TRBJ1-1, with no clear D. Between the trimmed V and J ends, which lost 6 bases and 1 base, there was a span of 9 bases. The germline V gene has CDR1 KGHSH and CDR2 LQKENI. The CDR3 has 13 residues. The CDR3 nucleotides are TGTGCCAGCTCTCGCGCCCGGAACACTGAAGCTTTCTTT. This encodes CASSRARNTEAFF.

CDR3 amino acids: CASSPPEGYGYTF. CDR3 in DNA: TGCGCCAGCAGCCCACCCGAGGGCTATGGCTACACCTTC. V and J are TRBV5-1 and TRBJ1-2; D call uncertain. The CDR3 runs to 13 residues. Trimming stripped 4 bases from V and 4 bases from J, with 11 bases between. Germline V gives CDR1 SGHRS, CDR2 YFSETQ. The whole variable domain, filled in from reference TRBV5-1 and TRBJ1-2, reads KAGVTQTPRYLIKTRGQQVTLSCSPISGHRSVSWYQQTPGQGLQFLFEYFSETQRNKGNFPGRFSGRQFSNSRSEMNVSTLELGDSALYLCASSPPEGYGYTFGSGTRLTVV.